This TCR beta chain came from a study of early T cells in non-severe SARS-CoV-2 infection. Study background: Chains from this unsorted whole-blood bulk RNA could not be paired. Whole-study results and caveats: Matches to VDJdb favored anti-spike CD8 responses and missed private and CD4 specificities.

Individual cDNA molecules each received unique molecular identifiers attached to them. TCRdb itself ran the 5' RACE reads through MiXCR, one entry per CDR3 protein. The sample lists approximately 100,000 distinct CDR3 sequences, roughly 15% seen once, with over 0.95% in the top ten. Germline CDR1 and CDR2: MNHEY and SVGAGI. The CDR3 has 13 residues. V lost 2 bases and J 0 bases, leaving 4 bases between the germline ends. Comment on this clonotype: Its specificity is not known.

This chain joins TRBV6-5 and TRBJ1-1; D gene uncertain. The receptor's source is an adult who was a healthcare worker with PCR-confirmed SARS-CoV-2 infection or an uninfected control (not recorded which). The sequenced sample consisted of whole blood. The CDR3 region has the DNA TGTGCCAGCAGTTACCAGGTGAACACTGAAGCTTTCTTT. Its protein is CASSYQVNTEAFF.